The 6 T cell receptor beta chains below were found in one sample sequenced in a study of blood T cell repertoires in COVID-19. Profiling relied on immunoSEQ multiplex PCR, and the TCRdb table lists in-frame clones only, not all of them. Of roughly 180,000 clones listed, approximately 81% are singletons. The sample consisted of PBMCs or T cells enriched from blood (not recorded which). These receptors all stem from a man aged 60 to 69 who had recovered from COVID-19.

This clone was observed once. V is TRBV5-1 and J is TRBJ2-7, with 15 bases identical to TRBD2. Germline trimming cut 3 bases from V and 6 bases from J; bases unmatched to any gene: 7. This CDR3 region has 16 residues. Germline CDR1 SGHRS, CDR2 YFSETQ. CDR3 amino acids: CASSWGLAGGLAEQYF. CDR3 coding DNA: TGCGCCAGCAGCTGGGGACTAGCGGGAGGTTTGGCCGAGCAGTACTTC.

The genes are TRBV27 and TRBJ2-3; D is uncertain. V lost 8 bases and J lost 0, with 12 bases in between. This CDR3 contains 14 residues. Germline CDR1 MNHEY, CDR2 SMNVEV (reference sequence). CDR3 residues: CASHKIPSTDTQYF. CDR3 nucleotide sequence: TGTGCCAGCCACAAAATTCCTAGCACAGATACGCAGTATTTT.

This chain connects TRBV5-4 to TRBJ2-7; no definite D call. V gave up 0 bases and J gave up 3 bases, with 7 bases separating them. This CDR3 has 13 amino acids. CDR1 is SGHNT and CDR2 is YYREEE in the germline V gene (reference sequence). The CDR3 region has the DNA TGTGCCAGCAGCTTGGTTGGCGGCTACGAGCAGTACTTC. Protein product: CASSLVGGYEQYF.

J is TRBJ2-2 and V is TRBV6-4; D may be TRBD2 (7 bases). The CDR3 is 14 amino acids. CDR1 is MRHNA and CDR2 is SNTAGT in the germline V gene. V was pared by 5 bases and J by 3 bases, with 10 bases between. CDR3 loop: CASSTGRDTGELFF. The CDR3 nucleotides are TGTGCCAGCAGTACAGGGAGGGACACCGGGGAGCTGTTTTTT.

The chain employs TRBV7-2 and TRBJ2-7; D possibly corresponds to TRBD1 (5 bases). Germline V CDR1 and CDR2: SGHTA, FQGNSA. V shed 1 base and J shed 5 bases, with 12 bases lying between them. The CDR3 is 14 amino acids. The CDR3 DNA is TGTGCCAGCAGCTTAGAAGCCAGGGCCGACGAGCAGTACTTC. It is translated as CASSLEARADEQYF.

The CDR3 reads CASSPGGDGTEKLFF. In DNA form, the CDR3 reads TGTGCCAGCAGCCCGGGGGGGGATGGGACTGAAAAACTGTTTTTT. V gene TRBV5-5 combines with J gene TRBJ1-4, with a weak D call TRBD1 (5 bases). Germline lookup yields CDR1 SGHKS and CDR2 YYEKEE (reference sequence). The CDR3 consists of 15 residues. V dropped 4 bases and J dropped 7 bases, with 17 bases sitting between them.